This T cell receptor beta chain was captured in a study of T cell responses to AZD1222 COVID-19 vaccine. At the level of the study: Pooling of second doses given at about 4 or about 12 weeks was done.

About this clone itself: Antigen specificity is unknown.

Trimming pared 8 bases from V and 8 bases from J, leaving 12 bases between. Germline V CDR1 and CDR2: MDHEN, SYDVKM. The CDR3 consists of 11 residues. Assay: immunoSEQ multiplex PCR; the TCRdb copy retains only in-frame clones and omits some. This sample has over 100,000 clones, with roughly 90% found just once. Study findings and constraints: Reportedly, nearly half of unique spike TCRs recognized epitopes outside B.1.351/B.1.1.7 mutations. CD4 TCRs covered the whole spike, strongest at regions 160-218 and 743-854.

The specimen comprised peripheral blood, sampled on day 0 of AZD1222 vaccination. The receptor comes from an adult in good health. The chain joins TRBV28 to TRBJ1-2, with no clear D. This chain's CDR3 is CASHSSRGYTF. CDR3 in DNA: TGTGCCAGCCATAGTTCCCGCGGCTACACCTTC.